This TCR beta chain was recovered during a study of blood T cell repertoires in COVID-19. Study details: Samples representing acute and convalescent COVID-19 were sourced from the United States, Italy and Spain. T cells, B-cell-depleted T cells, or PBMCs provided the cDNA or gDNA that served as material.

Method: immunoSEQ multiplex PCR; TCRdb's copy keeps in-frame clones and lacks some. The repertoire has over 150,000 clones, around 80% of them found once; the top ten carry around 7.8%. Cohort placement rested on clinical history that participants reported themselves. This clonotype originated in a man aged 45-60 years who had recovered from COVID-19. Sequenced sample: PBMCs or T cells enriched from blood (not recorded which).

CDR3 protein: CASSLTVIYGYTF. DNA of the CDR3: TGCGCCAGCAGCTTAACAGTTATATATGGCTACACCTTC. The rearrangement joins TRBV5-1 to TRBJ1-2; no clear D. The CDR3 sequence is 13 residues long. The germline V gene has CDR1 SGHRS and CDR2 YFSETQ. Deletions cut 2 bases from V and 5 bases from J, with 10 bases between.